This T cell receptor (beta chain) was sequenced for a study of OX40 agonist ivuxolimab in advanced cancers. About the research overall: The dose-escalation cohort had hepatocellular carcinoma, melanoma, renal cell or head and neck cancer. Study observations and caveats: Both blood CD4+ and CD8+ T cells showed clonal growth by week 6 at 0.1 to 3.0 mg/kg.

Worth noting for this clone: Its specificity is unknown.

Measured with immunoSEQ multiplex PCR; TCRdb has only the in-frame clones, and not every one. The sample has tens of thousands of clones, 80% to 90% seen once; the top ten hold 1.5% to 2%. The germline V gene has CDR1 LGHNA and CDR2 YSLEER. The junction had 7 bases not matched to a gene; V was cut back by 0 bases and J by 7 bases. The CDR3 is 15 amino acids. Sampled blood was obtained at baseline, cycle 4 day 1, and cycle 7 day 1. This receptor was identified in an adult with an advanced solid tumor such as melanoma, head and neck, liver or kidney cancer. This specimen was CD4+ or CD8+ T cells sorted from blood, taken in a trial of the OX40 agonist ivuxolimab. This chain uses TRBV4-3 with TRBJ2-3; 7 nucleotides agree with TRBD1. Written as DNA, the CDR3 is TGCGCCAGCAGCCAAGATAGAGGGACAGCTAATACGCAGTATTTT. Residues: CASSQDRGTANTQYF.